A single sample is the source of the 28 T cell receptor beta chains below, sequenced in a study of spatial heterogeneity in lung cancer. MiXCR, run by TCRdb on the 5' RACE reads, gives a single entry per CDR3 protein. The sample lists around 70,000 distinct CDR3 sequences, over 7% seen once, with around 1.9% in the top ten. Time point of the sample: blood at routine non-recurrence follow-up after resection. Here the sequenced sample was PBMCs, taken at follow-up. The receptor set was obtained from a female donor with early-stage non-small cell lung cancer.

Details on this clonotype: One base away lies a much larger clone, so this may be a sequencing read error. V is TRBV7-9 and J is TRBJ2-1; 7 nucleotides line up with TRBD2. The CDR3 contains 18 residues. Germline values: CDR1 SEHNR, CDR2 FQNEAQ (reference sequence). Unmatched junction bases numbered 15, after V lost 7 bases and J lost 0 bases. The CDR3 region is CASNSLDGRESSYNEQFF. The CDR3 nucleotides read TGTGCCAGCAACTCCCTGGATGGGCGGGAGAGCTCCTACAATGAGCAGTTCTTC. The whole variable domain, filled in from reference TRBV7-9 and TRBJ2-1, reads DTGVSQNPRHKITKRGQNVTFRCDPISEHNRLYWYRQTLGQGPEFLTYFQNEAQLEKSRLLSDRFSAERPKGSFSTLEIQRTEQGDSAMYLCASNSLDGRESSYNEQFFGPGTRLTVL.

This clonotype was observed many times. The chain uses TRBV12-3 or TRBV12-4 and TRBJ2-1, with TRBD1 matching over 8 bases. The CDR3 loop spans 15 amino acids. Germline trimming cut 3 bases from V and 7 bases from J; bases unmatched to any gene: 8. The CDR3 protein is CASSFSGTGPNEQFF. The DNA for the CDR3 is TGTGCCAGCAGTTTTTCAGGGACAGGCCCTAATGAGCAGTTCTTC.

About this clonotype itself: At one end the junction does not follow the germline gene, possibly because of a read error. The chain uses TRBV20-1 and TRBJ2-7; no definite D call. There are 13 residues in the CDR3. Germline V gene data show CDR1 as DFQATT and CDR2 as SNEGSKA (reference sequence). DNA of the CDR3: TGCAGTGCCAGAGATGCAGAAACCTACGAGCAGTACTTC. As protein: CSARDAETYEQYF.

The V gene is TRBV7-8, the J gene TRBJ1-5; 7 nucleotides line up with TRBD1. The CDR3 spans 14 residues. Trimming took 7 bases from V and 4 from J; bases not matched to a gene: 7. Germline V gives CDR1 SGHVS, CDR2 FQNEAQ. Written as DNA, the CDR3 is TGTGCCAGCACCCAGGGGGTGGGAAATCAGCCCCAGCATTTT. It encodes CASTQGVGNQPQHF.

V is TRBV7-3 and J is TRBJ1-1; unclear D gene. Germline assignment: CDR1 SGHTA and CDR2 FQGTGA. The CDR3 contains 13 residues. The V end lost 3 bases, the J end lost 5 bases, and 10 bases lay between the germline ends. CDR3 protein: CASSFRSRTEAFF. Here the CDR3 DNA reads TGTGCCAGCAGCTTTCGGAGCCGGACTGAAGCTTTCTTT.

The chain's CDR3 is CASSRGGSTEAFF. The CDR3 region has the DNA TGTGCCAGCAGCCGAGGGGGCTCGACTGAAGCTTTCTTT. The chain has TRBV7-3 and TRBJ1-1; TRBD1 agrees at 7 bases. Trimming at V came to 5 bases and at J to 5 bases, leaving 5 bases not matched to a gene. Germline V gives CDR1 SGHTA, CDR2 FQGTGA. The CDR3 loop spans 13 amino acids.

CDR3 DNA: TGTGCCAGCAGCGTAGGAGCTAGCGACACAGATACGCAGTATTTT. Protein: CASSVGASDTDTQYF. The gene calls are TRBV9 and TRBJ2-3; D is possibly TRBD2 (6 bases). This CDR3 region has 15 residues. The V gene lost 0 bases and the J gene lost 2 bases, with 10 bases spanning the gap. Germline values: CDR1 SGDLS, CDR2 YYNGEE.

V gene TRBV7-8 combines with J gene TRBJ2-2, with D possibly matching TRBD1 (5 bases). The CDR3 totals 13 residues. Trimming took 5 bases from V and 4 from J, leaving 8 bases between them. The V gene's germline CDR1 is SGHVS and CDR2 FQNEAQ. CDR3 bases: TGTGCCAGCAGCCTCGACAGCACCGGGGAGCTGTTTTTT. Translating it yields CASSLDSTGELFF.

This clonotype was counted ten times or more. V usage is TRBV12-3 or TRBV12-4 and J usage is TRBJ2-7; either TRBD1 or TRBD2 may fit D (5 bases each). The V end lost 5 bases, the J end lost 5 bases, and 16 bases lay between the germline ends. The CDR3 length is 14 residues. CDR3 DNA sequence: TGTGCCAGCAGTGGTACGAACGAGGGGAACGAGCAGTACTTC. Translated: CASSGTNEGNEQYF.

This clonotype was picked up many times. This rearrangement joins TRBV12-3 or TRBV12-4 to TRBJ2-2; the D gene is possibly TRBD2 (5 bases). Deletions cut 5 bases from V and 7 bases from J, with 14 bases between. This CDR3 has 14 residues. The CDR3 sequence is CASSPGLEGGELFF. CDR3 nucleotides: TGTGCCAGCAGTCCCGGACTCGAGGGCGGGGAGCTGTTTTTT.

This clonotype was detected a few times. The chain couples TRBV20-1 to TRBJ2-1, with a tentative D call TRBD2 (6 bases). Germline assignment: CDR1 DFQATT and CDR2 SNEGSKA (reference sequence). Trimming cost V 0 bases and J 0 bases, with 15 bases left between them. The CDR3 runs to 17 residues. The CDR3 loop reads CSARDVSGRSSYNEQFF. For the CDR3, the DNA is TGCAGTGCTAGAGATGTTAGCGGAAGGAGCTCCTACAATGAGCAGTTCTTC.

The CDR3 loop is CATREVSGANVLTF. The CDR3 DNA reads as TGTGCCACCAGGGAGGTCTCTGGGGCCAACGTCCTGACTTTC. The chain combines TRBV6-5 with TRBJ2-6; the D gene is possibly TRBD2 (6 bases). In germline, CDR1 is MNHEY, CDR2 SVGAGI. There are 14 residues in the CDR3. Trimming left V 10 bases short and J 0 bases short, with 10 bases between.

This clonotype has just a few counts. V gene TRBV28 combines with J gene TRBJ2-1; no clear D gene. V dropped 1 base and J dropped 12 bases, with 7 bases sitting between them. The CDR3 has 11 amino acids. Germline lookup yields CDR1 MDHEN and CDR2 SYDVKM. This CDR3 reads CASSLSRTQFF. Here the CDR3 DNA reads TGTGCCAGCAGTTTATCGCGGACGCAGTTCTTC. Full variable domain (rest looked up from reference TRBV28 and TRBJ2-1): DVKVTQSSRYLVKRTGEKVFLECVQDMDHENMFWYRQDPGLGLRLIYFSYDVKMKEKGDIPEGYSVSREKKERFSLILESASTNQTSMYLCASSLSRTQFFGPGTRLTVL.

Many counts were recorded for this clonotype. This sequence joins TRBV7-2 and TRBJ2-7; D is undetermined. The germline V gene has CDR1 SGHTA and CDR2 FQGNSA. Trimming left V 8 bases short and J 12 bases short, with 20 bases between. This CDR3 has 12 residues. The CDR3 DNA reads TGTGCCAGCTTAGTTTATGGACCTATCCGGTACTTC. The encoded protein is CASLVYGPIRYF. Full variable domain (rest looked up from reference TRBV7-2 and TRBJ2-7): GAGVSQSPSNKVTEKGKDVELRCDPISGHTALYWYRQSLGQGLEFLIYFQGNSAPDKSGLPSDRFSAERTGGSVSTLTIQRTQQEDSAVYLCASLVYGPIRYFGPGTRLTVT.

This clonotype was seen repeatedly, ten times or more. The chain has TRBV10-3 and TRBJ2-3; 8 bases line up with TRBD1. The V and J ends lost 2 bases and 2 bases, in that order; junction bases with no gene match: 9. The germline CDR1 and CDR2 sequences are ENHRY and SYGVKD. CDR3 size: 17 residues. Here the CDR3 DNA reads TGTGCCATCAGTGAGCCCTGGACAGGGACGCACACAGATACGCAGTATTTT. Translating gives CAISEPWTGTHTDTQYF.

The genes are TRBV10-3 and TRBJ2-1; tentative D call: TRBD1 (6 bases). Germline V CDR1 and CDR2: ENHRY, SYGVKD. V shed 7 bases and J shed 5 bases, with 12 bases lying between them. The CDR3 extends over 13 amino acids. CDR3 sequence (DNA): TGTGCCATCAAACAGGGCAACGACAATGAGCAGTTCTTC. The encoded protein is CAIKQGNDNEQFF.

In its sample, this clonotype was seen many times. The rearrangement joins TRBV9 to TRBJ2-1; 8 nucleotides align to TRBD2. J gave up 10 bases and V 5 bases, and 14 bases lay outside the gene matches. CDR3 length equals 15 residues. From germline, CDR1 is SGDLS and CDR2 YYNGEE. DNA for the CDR3: TGTGCCAGCAGTTTACGGGAGGGGATCTTCGGGGAGCAGTTCTTC. This codes for CASSLREGIFGEQFF.

This rearrangement joins TRBV5-5 to TRBJ1-1; no clear D gene. CDR1 SGHKS and CDR2 YYEKEE come from the germline V gene (reference sequence). This CDR3 comprises 11 residues. The V end was cut by 4 bases, the J end by 7 bases, with 8 bases between. The CDR3: CASSQGFEAFF. DNA of the CDR3: TGTGCCAGCAGCCAAGGCTTTGAAGCTTTCTTT.

The table lists this clonotype with many counts. The chain uses TRBV29-1 and TRBJ1-1; D remains unclear. Trimming shortened V by 7 bases and J by 2 bases, and 11 bases separated the two germline ends. CDR1 and CDR2 (germline): SQVTM, ANQGSEA. The CDR3 extends over 12 amino acids. DNA of the CDR3: TGCAGCGGCCAGCGAATTAACACTGAAGCTTTCTTT. It yields the protein CSGQRINTEAFF.

This clonotype was seen ten or more times. The chain has TRBV28 and TRBJ2-7; the D call may be TRBD1 or TRBD2 (6 bases each). The CDR3 covers 12 residues. Germline V lookup: CDR1 MDHEN, CDR2 SYDVKM. The germline V and J ends were trimmed by 6 bases and 6 bases, with 12 bases remaining between them. The DNA for the CDR3 is TGTGCCAGCAGAAGGGGGGTTCTCGAGCAGTACTTC. Its protein product is CASRRGVLEQYF.

In its sample, this clonotype was seen a few times. The rearrangement links TRBV10-3 to TRBJ2-3; perhaps TRBD2 as D (5 bases). Germline CDR1 ENHRY, CDR2 SYGVKD. V was clipped by 4 bases and J by 2 bases, with 13 bases between them. The CDR3 contains 15 residues. CDR3 region: CAISGASGDTDTQYF. The CDR3 DNA is TGTGCCATCAGTGGAGCCAGCGGAGACACAGATACGCAGTATTTT.

This clonotype was detected ten times or more. The J gene is TRBJ2-5, the V gene TRBV27; D gene uncertain. The CDR3 contains 15 residues. Germline V lookup: CDR1 MNHEY, CDR2 SMNVEV (reference sequence). V was trimmed by 3 bases and J by 2 bases, leaving 13 bases between them. CDR3 nucleotide sequence: TGTGCCAGCAGTTTGGCCCCAGCCCTTCAAGAGACCCAGTACTTC. Protein: CASSLAPALQETQYF.

The chain is built from TRBV28 and TRBJ2-2; possible D gene TRBD1, 6 bases. CDR3 length equals 15 residues. The V gene lost 2 bases and the J gene lost 5 bases, with 12 bases spanning the gap. Germline loops: CDR1 MDHEN, CDR2 SYDVKM. The CDR3 spells CASSLQGYGTGELFF. As DNA, the CDR3 is TGTGCCAGCAGTTTACAGGGGTATGGAACCGGGGAGCTGTTTTTT. Together with reference TRBV28 and TRBJ2-2, the CDR3 gives the full variable domain: DVKVTQSSRYLVKRTGEKVFLECVQDMDHENMFWYRQDPGLGLRLIYFSYDVKMKEKGDIPEGYSVSREKKERFSLILESASTNQTSMYLCASSLQGYGTGELFFGEGSRLTVL.

This clonotype was detected ten times or more. The gene calls are TRBV11-2 and TRBJ2-2; 14 nucleotides agree with TRBD2. V lost 5 bases and J lost 6; bases outside the gene matches: 5. This CDR3 is built from 16 residues. The germline gives CDR1 SGHAT, CDR2 FQNNGV. The CDR3 region is CASSPGLAGAAGELFF. The CDR3 DNA is TGTGCCAGCAGCCCGGGACTAGCGGGAGCGGCCGGGGAGCTGTTTTTT.

V usage is TRBV7-2 and J usage is TRBJ2-3; weak D call: TRBD2 (5 bases). Trimming took 2 bases from V and 8 from J, leaving 17 bases between them. Germline V gene lookup returns CDR1 SGHTA and CDR2 FQGNSA. The CDR3 runs 15 residues. DNA for the CDR3: TGTGCCAGCAGCTTATTTAGTCTTGTCGAGGGTACGCAGTATTTT. This encodes CASSLFSLVEGTQYF.

The chain combines TRBV20-1 with TRBJ2-1; 11 nucleotides agree with TRBD2. The CDR3 consists of 14 residues. Per germline, CDR1 DFQATT and CDR2 SNEGSKA (reference sequence). V was clipped by 0 bases and J by 6 bases; unmatched bases: 1. CDR3 amino acids: CSARDSGRANEQFF. The DNA of the CDR3 is TGCAGTGCTAGAGATAGCGGGAGGGCCAATGAGCAGTTCTTC.

This clonotype was picked up a small number of times. The J gene is TRBJ2-5, the V gene TRBV12-3 or TRBV12-4; D is ambiguous. The V end was cut by 6 bases, the J end by 1 base, with 12 bases between. This CDR3 region has 14 residues. CDR3 loop: CASSIGPSQETQYF. The CDR3, as DNA: TGTGCCAGCAGCATCGGACCGAGCCAAGAGACCCAGTACTTC.

This clonotype was seen a few times. V is TRBV7-9 and J is TRBJ2-5; D ambiguous. V gave up 3 bases and J gave up 1 base, with 9 bases separating them. CDR3 length equals 14 residues. In germline, CDR1 is SEHNR, CDR2 FQNEAQ (reference sequence). CDR3 protein: CASSLRLVQETQYF. The CDR3 nucleotides are TGTGCCAGCAGCTTGAGACTCGTCCAAGAGACCCAGTACTTC.